This T cell receptor (beta chain) was identified in a study of CD8 T cells in Susac syndrome (dated by TCRdb to about 2019). Notes on the research overall: Whether CD8+ T cell activation and differentiation in Susac syndrome was antigen driven was tested using repertoire sequencing. What the research found in general, with its limitations: The number of individuals in the TCR sequencing and HLA analysis was acknowledged as relatively small.

RNA was extracted using the RNeasy kit, and about 0.5 to 1 microgram was reverse transcribed with random hexamers. The immunoSEQ multiplex PCR assay, which covers 54 Vbeta and 13 Jbeta segments, was used to amplify TCR beta CDR3 regions. To correct PCR amplification bias, a synthetic template baseline was used for both primer optimization and computational correction. In the authors' own workflow: Reads were assigned to V, D and J genes according to IMGT and analyzed in immunoSEQ Analyzer, with only productive sequences retained. To calculate clonality, Shannon entropy was normalized by log2 of the number of productive unique sequences and then subtracted from one. For each patient and control, public and private clones were evaluated within the 100 most prevalent clones. Clones were defined as Susac-specific when absent from the healthy and MS cohorts, from about 1,100 published viral clones and from other ImmuneACCESS disease sequences. TCRdb handled the public reads itself, with Q25 trimming in fastp and clone calling in MiXCR, and kept productive beta chains. Identical CDR3 proteins give one entry, which carries the most common genes and DNA. The V and J calls come from TCRdb's annotation, not from the publication. The sample table records about 130,000 distinct CDR3 sequences; approximately 94% of these occur just once. Jointly, the top ten make up around 0.12% of the sample.

Concerning this clonotype itself: Its antigen has not been determined. Per-base quality was not reported, and no clone a single base away is much larger than it.

V and J lose 5 bases and 0 bases, and a span of 10 bases separates them. In the germline V gene, CDR1 corresponds to MNHEY and CDR2 to SVGEGT. The CDR3 sequence holds 15 residues, the cysteine and phenylalanine included. Only CDR3 DNA remains: 45 bases, in frame from the first base. Peripheral blood CD8+ and CD4+ T cells from healthy donors, Susac syndrome patients and multiple sclerosis patients were profiled using high-throughput TCR beta sequencing. The multiple sclerosis controls were treatment-naive patients whose relapsing-remitting disease, either stable or active, fulfilled the revised McDonald criteria. Bulk CD8+ and CD4+ T cells were purified by magnetic negative isolation, whereas CD8+ TEMRA cells were enriched by FACS. Blood was drawn into EDTA tubes, processed within 24 hours, and PBMCs were isolated by density gradient centrifugation. PBMCs intended for TCR sequencing were frozen in liquid nitrogen and were later thawed in a 37 degrees C water bath. Purity of sorted or isolated CD4+, CD8+ and CD8+ TEMRA cells was at least 90%.

Sequenced input: CD4+ T cells from PBMCs. The TCR sequence derives from a human donor with multiple sclerosis. Recombination connected TRBV6-2 or TRBV6-3 to TRBJ2-2; the D gene is not confidently resolved. The CDR3 here reads CASSLGFSNTGELFF. The DNA is TGTGCCAGCAGTCTTGGGTTTTCGAACACCGGGGAGCTGTTTTTT.